These 5 T cell receptor beta chains came from one sample sequenced in a study of blood T cell repertoires in COVID-19. Repertoires were generated with immunoSEQ multiplex PCR, while TCRdb's copy carries only in-frame clones and drops some. The profile shows 350,000 or so clones, 85% to 90% of them singletons. The sample comprised peripheral blood. Source of these receptors: a man in his late teens or twenties with active or convalescent COVID-19.

The V call is TRBV6-6, the J call TRBJ2-7, with 7 bases aligning to TRBD2. CDR1 and CDR2 (germline): MNHNY, SVGAGI (reference sequence). With V trimmed by 6 bases and J by 2 bases, 10 bases remained unmatched. There are 15 residues in the CDR3. Here the CDR3 reads CASSPRGGLTYEQYF. DNA for the CDR3: TGTGCCAGCAGCCCGCGCGGGGGACTTACCTACGAGCAGTACTTC.

V and J are TRBV2 and TRBJ2-5; the match to TRBD2 covers 10 bases. Germline trimming cut 4 bases from V and 5 bases from J; bases unmatched to any gene: 10. The germline V gene encodes CDR1 SNHLY and CDR2 FYNNEI. The CDR3 loop spans 16 amino acids. CDR3 residues: CASSGSIAGGWETQYF. CDR3 DNA: TGTGCCAGCAGTGGGTCCATAGCGGGGGGCTGGGAGACCCAGTACTTC. The complete variable domain, with remaining parts taken from reference TRBV2 and TRBJ2-5, reads EPEVTQTPSHQVTQMGQEVILRCVPISNHLYFYWYRQILGQKVEFLVSFYNNEISEKSEIFDDQFSVERPDGSNFTLKIRSTKLEDSAMYFCASSGSIAGGWETQYFGPGTRLLVL.

This chain uses TRBV4-3 with TRBJ2-7; unclear D gene. The CDR3 runs to 16 residues. Germline CDR1 LGHNA, CDR2 YSLEER. Trimming shortened V by 1 base and J by 5 bases, and 18 bases separated the two germline ends. The CDR3 sequence: CASSQVQRRFGDEQYF. The DNA of the CDR3 is TGCGCCAGCAGCCAAGTCCAACGTAGGTTTGGAGACGAGCAGTACTTC.

This rearrangement joins TRBV4-1 to TRBJ2-3; no reliable D call. The CDR3 has 13 amino acids. Trimming cost V 2 bases and J 5 bases, with 8 bases left between them. Germline assignment: CDR1 MGHRA and CDR2 YSYEKL. The CDR3 region has the DNA TGCGCCAGCAGCCAAACCCCAGGAGATACGCAGTATTTT. Translated, it gives CASSQTPGDTQYF.

The chain couples TRBV28 to TRBJ2-1; the match to TRBD1 covers 7 bases. The V segment lost 3 bases and the J segment 8 bases; nucleotides outside the gene matches: 10. Per the germline V gene, CDR1 is MDHEN and CDR2 is SYDVKM. The CDR3 is 15 residues long. Written as DNA, the CDR3 is TGTGCCAGCAGTTTCTCGGACAGGCCGATCGATGAGCAGTTCTTC. Its protein is CASSFSDRPIDEQFF.